These 7 T cell receptor beta chains were all obtained from the same sample, sequenced in a study of Ad26.COV2.S vaccination and SARS-CoV-2 variants. Here immunoSEQ multiplex PCR was the method, and the copy in TCRdb shows in-frame clones only, minus some. Here the sample spans some 190,000 clones, around 90% being singletons. The sequencing used peripheral blood, collected after recovery from COVID-19. Receptors originate from a human donor who had recovered from COVID-19.

The chain links TRBV19 to TRBJ2-1; TRBD2 aligns across 13 bases. Germline V CDR1 and CDR2: LNHDA, SQIVND (reference sequence). V shed 6 bases and J 4 bases; nucleotides not matched to a gene: 6. The CDR3 runs 16 residues. The DNA of the CDR3 is TGTGCCAGTAGGAGACTAGCGGGAGGTTCTTACAATGAGCAGTTCTTC. Protein product: CASRRLAGGSYNEQFF.

This chain links TRBV28 with TRBJ1-2; 9 bases agree with TRBD1. After removal of 1 base from V and 4 bases from J, the junction contained 10 bases not matched to a gene. This CDR3 is 17 amino acids long. Germline V gives CDR1 MDHEN, CDR2 SYDVKM. CDR3 in amino acids: CASSLLLVGDRAYGYTF. In nucleotides, the CDR3 is TGTGCCAGCAGTTTATTGTTGGTGGGGGACAGGGCCTATGGCTACACCTTC.

The chain links TRBV7-9 to TRBJ2-3; D remains unclear. Trimming took 8 bases from V and 5 from J, leaving 5 bases between them. Germline V gene sequence: CDR1 SEHNR, CDR2 FQNEAQ (reference sequence). CDR3 length equals 10 residues. For the CDR3, the DNA is TGTGCCAGCGGCGAAGATACGCAGTATTTT. Protein product: CASGEDTQYF.

The V and J genes are TRBV19 and TRBJ2-5, with a tentative D call TRBD2 (6 bases). Trimming took off 3 bases at V and 5 bases at J, with 10 bases between the two ends. The CDR3 is made up of 13 amino acids. Germline V lookup: CDR1 LNHDA, CDR2 SQIVND (reference sequence). The CDR3 nucleotides read TGTGCCAGTAGTATTGGCCTAGCGGAGACCCAGTACTTC. Residues: CASSIGLAETQYF.

The gene calls are TRBV28 and TRBJ1-1; 8 positions match TRBD1. This CDR3 comprises 15 residues. Losses at the gene ends were 4 bases for V and 3 bases for J; bases not matched to a gene: 7. CDR1 and CDR2 (germline): MDHEN, SYDVKM. CDR3 region: CASSSHGQGDTEAFF. The CDR3 DNA sequence: TGTGCCAGCAGTTCTCACGGACAGGGCGACACTGAAGCTTTCTTT.

This chain connects TRBV19 to TRBJ2-1; D is possibly TRBD1 or TRBD2 (5 bases each). Germline values: CDR1 LNHDA, CDR2 SQIVND (reference sequence). The CDR3 extends over 13 amino acids. V gave up 6 bases and J gave up 7 bases, with 13 bases separating them. CDR3 residues: CASSTGNRNEQFF. DNA of the CDR3: TGTGCCAGTAGCACGGGGAACAGGAATGAGCAGTTCTTC.

The chain carries TRBV6-5 and TRBJ1-5; no firm D call. From germline, CDR1 is MNHEY and CDR2 SVGAGI. The CDR3 contains 13 residues. V shed 7 bases and J shed 1 base, with 8 bases lying between them. CDR3: CASNSGSNQPQHF. For the CDR3, the DNA is TGTGCCAGCAACTCCGGCAGCAATCAGCCCCAGCATTTT.